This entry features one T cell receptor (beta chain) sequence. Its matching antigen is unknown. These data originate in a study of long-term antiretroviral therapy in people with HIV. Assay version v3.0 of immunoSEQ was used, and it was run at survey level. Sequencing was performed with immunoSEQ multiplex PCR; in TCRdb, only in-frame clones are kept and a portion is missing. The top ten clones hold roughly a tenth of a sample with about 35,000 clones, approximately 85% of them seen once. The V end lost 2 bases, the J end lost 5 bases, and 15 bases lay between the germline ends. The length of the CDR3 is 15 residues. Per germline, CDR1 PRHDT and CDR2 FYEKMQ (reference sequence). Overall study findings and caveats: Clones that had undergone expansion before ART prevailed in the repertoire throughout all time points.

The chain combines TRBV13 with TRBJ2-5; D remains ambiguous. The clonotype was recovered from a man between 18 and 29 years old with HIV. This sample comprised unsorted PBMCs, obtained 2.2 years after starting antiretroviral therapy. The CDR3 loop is CASSLSQSSSETQYF. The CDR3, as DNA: TGTGCCAGCAGCTTATCCCAGTCAAGTTCGGAGACCCAGTACTTC.